This T cell receptor (beta chain) was sequenced in a study of human versus mouse CDR3 diversity and MHC coevolution. Germline V CDR1 and CDR2: KGHSH, LQKENI. The CDR3 consists of 16 residues. Trimming cost V 0 bases and J 2 bases; bases outside gene matches: 6. Method: immunoSEQ multiplex PCR; TCRdb's copy keeps in-frame clones and lacks some. Counted here are roughly 80,000 clones, around 93% occurring once; the ten biggest clones make up more than 1.1%. The TCR comes from a person aged 30 to 69 in good health. This chain uses TRBV18 with TRBJ1-2; 7 bases line up with TRBD1. Sequenced material: naive CD4+ T cells from blood. The subset denotes: CD45RO-negative CD62L-positive naive CD4 T cells. The CDR3, as DNA: TGTGCCAGCTCACCACCGACCGGACAGGAGAACTATGGCTACACCTTC. Its protein is CASSPPTGQENYGYTF. Using reference TRBV18 and TRBJ1-2 for the parts outside the CDR3, the full variable domain is NAGVMQNPRHLVRRRGQEARLRCSPMKGHSHVYWYRQLPEEGLKFMVYLQKENIIDESGMPKERFSAEFPKEGPSILRIQQVVRGDSAAYFCASSPPTGQENYGYTFGSGTRLTVV.